The 30 T cell receptor beta chains below all came from one sample that was sequenced in a study of T cells in Graves' hyperthyroidism and ophthalmopathy. TCR beta CDR3 region amplification was performed from RNA transcripts. In the first-round RT-PCR of the TCR CDR3, the HTBI primer set was used. TCRdb redid the calling of the multiplex PCR reads with MiXCR, one entry per CDR3 protein. The data hold a few hundred thousand distinct CDR3 sequences, with about 18% observed a single time. Material: blood. These receptors all stem from a man in his forties with Graves' hyperthyroidism.

Ten or more counts support this clonotype. The chain combines TRBV7-2 with TRBJ2-2, with no clear D. V was shortened by 1 base and J by 6 bases, with 6 bases between the two germline ends. The CDR3 runs to 13 residues. Germline V CDR1 and CDR2: SGHTA, FQGNSA. The DNA for the CDR3 is TGTGCCAGCAGCTTAGTTTTGGCCGGGGAGCTGTTTTTT. Residues: CASSLVLAGELFF.

This clonotype was observed many times. This chain links TRBV28 with TRBJ2-5; D not certain. V lost 2 bases and J 2 bases, leaving 9 bases between the germline ends. This CDR3 comprises 14 residues. Germline loops: CDR1 MDHEN, CDR2 SYDVKM. CDR3 DNA sequence: TGTGCCAGCAGTTTAGTCGCACCACAAGAGACCCAGTACTTC. As protein: CASSLVAPQETQYF.

This CDR3 is CASSPVGTGGDIQYF. CDR3 sequence (DNA): TGTGCCAGCAGCCCCGTCGGGACAGGAGGAGACATTCAGTACTTC. The chain employs TRBV27 and TRBJ2-4; 8 bases align to TRBD1. V gave up 6 bases and J gave up 8 bases; unmatched junction bases: 12. Germline CDR1 is MNHEY and CDR2 is SMNVEV (reference sequence). The CDR3 runs 15 residues.

Only a few counts were recorded for this clonotype. The chain uses TRBV7-9 and TRBJ2-2; TRBD2 aligns across 9 bases. V shed 3 bases, J shed 6 bases, and the junction held 17 bases outside the gene matches. The CDR3 contains 19 residues. CDR1 SEHNR and CDR2 FQNEAQ come from the germline V gene (reference sequence). The CDR3 reads CASSFVLLAGNPRAGELFF. For the CDR3, the DNA is TGTGCCAGCAGCTTCGTCCTTCTAGCGGGGAACCCTCGCGCCGGGGAGCTGTTTTTT. Looking up the rest from reference TRBV7-9 and TRBJ2-2 gives the full variable domain: DTGVSQNPRHKITKRGQNVTFRCDPISEHNRLYWYRQTLGQGPEFLTYFQNEAQLEKSRLLSDRFSAERPKGSFSTLEIQRTEQGDSAMYLCASSFVLLAGNPRAGELFFGEGSRLTVL.

There are many counts of this clonotype. V gene TRBV27 combines with J gene TRBJ2-7; maybe TRBD2 (6 bases). Between the trimmed V and J ends, which lost 3 bases and 5 bases, there was a span of 14 bases. The CDR3 runs to 14 residues. CDR1 is MNHEY, CDR2 SMNVEV, per germline (reference sequence). CDR3 nucleotide sequence: TGTGCCAGCAGTTTGCAACTAGCTCCACACGAGCAGTACTTC. Residues: CASSLQLAPHEQYF.

The rearrangement links TRBV6-1 to TRBJ1-5, with TRBD1 identical over 8 bases. The germline CDR1 and CDR2 sequences are MNHNS and SASEGT. With V trimmed by 5 bases and J by 5 bases, 8 bases remained unmatched. The CDR3 contains 15 residues. CDR3 sequence reads: CASSMTGDPYQPQHF. The CDR3 coding sequence is TGTGCCAGCAGTATGACAGGGGACCCTTATCAGCCCCAGCATTTT.

This clonotype was counted at least ten times. J is TRBJ2-3 and V is TRBV5-1; 9 bases align to TRBD2. This CDR3 has 17 amino acids. V gave up 1 base and J gave up 4 bases; unmatched junction bases: 10. Per the germline V gene, CDR1 is SGHRS and CDR2 is YFSETQ. The CDR3 nucleotides read TGCGCCAGCAGCTTGTTAAGCGCGGGGGGGCAGGCAGATACGCAGTATTTT. Residues: CASSLLSAGGQADTQYF.

This clonotype showed up just a few times. The chain is built from TRBV2 and TRBJ1-6, with D hard to call. The CDR3 contains 13 residues. Germline CDR1 and CDR2: SNHLY and FYNNEI. V was clipped by 3 bases and J by 11 bases, with 11 bases between them. The CDR3 region has the DNA TGTGCCAGCAGTGATCGCTTGCGAGCACCCCTCCACTTT. Its translation is CASSDRLRAPLHF. Full variable domain (rest looked up from reference TRBV2 and TRBJ1-6): EPEVTQTPSHQVTQMGQEVILRCVPISNHLYFYWYRQILGQKVEFLVSFYNNEISEKSEIFDDQFSVERPDGSNFTLKIRSTKLEDSAMYFCASSDRLRAPLHFGNGTRLTVT.

This clonotype showed up many times. A read error may produce the germline difference seen at one junction end. This chain joins TRBV7-2 and TRBJ2-7, with D maybe TRBD2 (7 bases). From germline, CDR1 is SGHTA and CDR2 FQGNSA. This CDR3 has 14 amino acids. The CDR3 bases are TGTGCCAGCAGCGCCCCCCCAGGGGACTACGGGCAGTACTTC. Protein sequence: CASSAPPGDYGQYF.

This clonotype occurred many times. This rearrangement joins TRBV3-1 to TRBJ1-1; D is ambiguous. Germline lookup yields CDR1 LGHDT and CDR2 YNNKEL (reference sequence). The V gene lost 1 base and the J gene lost 5 bases, with 5 bases spanning the gap. The CDR3 contains 12 residues. CDR3: CASSQVETEAFF. CDR3 nucleotide sequence: TGTGCCAGCAGCCAAGTGGAGACTGAAGCTTTCTTT.

This clonotype was observed many times. The chain links TRBV28 to TRBJ2-5; 12 bases map to TRBD1. The trim removed 5 bases at V and 2 bases at J, leaving 24 bases unmatched. Per the germline V gene, CDR1 is MDHEN and CDR2 is SYDVKM. CDR3 length: 22 residues. CDR3 sequence reads: CASSIGTGGAVKRGGRQETQYF. The CDR3 DNA is TGTGCCAGCAGTATAGGGACAGGGGGCGCGGTTAAGCGGGGGGGTCGTCAAGAGACCCAGTACTTC.

This clonotype is a singleton in its sample. The chain uses TRBV7-9 and TRBJ2-5; 13 bases are a match to TRBD2. The CDR3 consists of 17 residues. The germline gives CDR1 SEHNR, CDR2 FQNEAQ (reference sequence). V was pared by 1 base and J by 0 bases, with 2 bases of the junction left unmatched. This CDR3 is CASSLETSGGYQETQYF. The CDR3 DNA follows: TGTGCCAGCAGCTTAGAGACTAGCGGGGGGTACCAAGAGACCCAGTACTTC.

This clonotype has just a few counts. This chain connects TRBV18 to TRBJ1-5; 10 bases agree with TRBD1. Germline-derived CDR1 and CDR2 are KGHSH and LQKENI. The CDR3 loop spans 18 amino acids. V shed 4 bases and J 5 bases; nucleotides not matched to a gene: 14. The CDR3 DNA follows: TGTGCCAGCTCACGATACAACGGGGGACAGGGGTCCCATCAGCCCCAGCATTTT. It codes for CASSRYNGGQGSHQPQHF.

The rearrangement uses TRBV5-1 and TRBJ1-1, with 8 bases that match TRBD1. The germline gives CDR1 SGHRS, CDR2 YFSETQ. Trimming cost V 5 bases and J 5 bases; bases outside gene matches: 5. The CDR3 has 13 residues. The CDR3 bases are TGCGCCAGCAGGACCGACAGGGGAACTGAAGCTTTCTTT. Translated: CASRTDRGTEAFF. Full variable domain (missing parts from reference TRBV5-1 and TRBJ1-1): KAGVTQTPRYLIKTRGQQVTLSCSPISGHRSVSWYQQTPGQGLQFLFEYFSETQRNKGNFPGRFSGRQFSNSRSEMNVSTLELGDSALYLCASRTDRGTEAFFGQGTRLTVV.

This clonotype was counted ten times or more. This rearrangement joins TRBV3-1 to TRBJ1-5, with 7 bases matching TRBD1. This CDR3 spans 15 amino acids. CDR1 and CDR2 from the germline V gene are LGHDT and YNNKEL (reference sequence). J gave up 6 bases and V 2 bases, and 7 bases lay outside the gene matches. CDR3 protein: CASSQSGTVIQPQHF. CDR3 nucleotide sequence: TGTGCCAGCAGCCAATCCGGGACAGTAATTCAGCCCCAGCATTTT.

CDR3 in amino acids: CASSYTRDIDGYTF. Here the CDR3 DNA reads TGTGCCAGCAGTTACACTCGGGACATCGATGGCTACACCTTC. The chain joins TRBV27 to TRBJ1-2, with TRBD1 as a possible D gene (6 bases). The V gene lost 4 bases and the J gene lost 6 bases, with 15 bases spanning the gap. This CDR3 region has 14 residues. The germline gives CDR1 MNHEY, CDR2 SMNVEV (reference sequence).

This clonotype was detected many times. The rearrangement joins TRBV5-1 to TRBJ2-5; 10 nucleotides match TRBD1. CDR3 size: 15 residues. CDR1 is SGHRS and CDR2 is YFSETQ in the germline V gene. V lost 4 bases and J lost 3; bases outside the gene matches: 6. The CDR3 spells CASSLAGTGEETQYF. CDR3 DNA: TGCGCCAGCAGCCTCGCCGGGACAGGGGAAGAGACCCAGTACTTC.

This clonotype was observed a few times. The V gene is TRBV9, the J gene TRBJ1-2; perhaps TRBD1 as D (6 bases). V dropped 3 bases and J dropped 3 bases, with 9 bases sitting between them. The CDR3 extends over 13 amino acids. Germline V gives CDR1 SGDLS, CDR2 YYNGEE. The CDR3 loop is CASSGDRYYGYTF. CDR3 bases: TGTGCCAGCAGCGGCGACAGGTACTATGGCTACACCTTC.

This clonotype was seen many times. The chain employs TRBV18 and TRBJ1-5; no clear D. The V end was cut by 3 bases, the J end by 7 bases, with 7 bases between. Germline CDR1 and CDR2: KGHSH and LQKENI. The CDR3 length is 12 residues. CDR3 amino acids: CASSPTGQPQHF. The CDR3 nucleotides are TGTGCCAGCTCACCGACGGGGCAGCCCCAGCATTTT.

Comments on this clonotype: Just one base apart from a much larger clone, this may be a read error. The J gene is TRBJ1-2, the V gene TRBV28; D is perhaps TRBD1 (5 bases). Germline CDR1 MDHEN, CDR2 SYDVKM. The length of the CDR3 is 14 residues. For the CDR3, the DNA is TGTGCCAGCAGTTTAATGGGGCAGAACTATGGCTACGCCTTC. It encodes CASSLMGQNYGYAF.

This clonotype was seen repeatedly, ten times or more. V usage is TRBV20-1 and J usage is TRBJ2-1; tentatively, D is TRBD2 (7 bases). The CDR3 is made up of 15 amino acids. V lost 1 base and J 2 bases, leaving 12 bases between the germline ends. CDR1 and CDR2 from the germline V gene are DFQATT and SNEGSKA (reference sequence). The CDR3 DNA follows: TGCAGTGCTAGAGGAGGGGGGGCCGCCTACAATGAGCAGTTCTTC. Translation gives CSARGGGAAYNEQFF.

This clonotype was recorded a few times. The chain recombines TRBV6-6 with TRBJ1-2, with TRBD1 matching over 7 bases. The junction had 4 bases not matched to a gene; V was cut back by 2 bases and J by 4 bases. This CDR3 region has 14 residues. Germline V gene data show CDR1 as MNHNY and CDR2 as SVGAGI (reference sequence). The CDR3 loop is CASSYQDRSYGYTF. The CDR3 nucleotides are TGTGCCAGCAGTTACCAGGACAGGAGCTATGGCTACACCTTC.

This clonotype has a count of ten or more. J is TRBJ1-2 and V is TRBV12-3 or TRBV12-4; a possible D gene is TRBD1 (5 bases). The V gene lost 5 bases and the J gene lost 4 bases, with 17 bases spanning the gap. CDR3 size: 15 residues. This CDR3 is CASSPEAGPFYGYTF. CDR3 in DNA: TGTGCCAGCAGTCCCGAGGCAGGGCCCTTCTATGGCTACACCTTC.

This clonotype was recorded many times. This sequence joins TRBV10-3 and TRBJ2-5; 9 bases fit TRBD2. CDR1 ENHRY and CDR2 SYGVKD come from the germline V gene. This CDR3 is built from 13 residues. Trimming at V came to 6 bases and at J to 4 bases, leaving 3 bases not matched to a gene. CDR3 protein: CAIRDSGGETQYF. The DNA for the CDR3 is TGTGCCATCAGGGATAGCGGGGGAGAGACCCAGTACTTC.

This clonotype came up many times. The chain has TRBV20-1 and TRBJ1-4; a possible D gene is TRBD1 (6 bases). V was pared by 5 bases and J by 6 bases, with 13 bases between. Germline CDR1 reads DFQATT; CDR2 reads SNEGSKA (reference sequence). The CDR3 extends over 13 amino acids. CDR3 residues: CSAEQGSDEKLFF. In nucleotides, the CDR3 is TGCAGTGCTGAACAGGGATCGGATGAAAAACTGTTTTTT.

There are many counts of this clonotype. This sequence joins TRBV7-8 and TRBJ1-6, with unresolved D. With 6 bases removed from V and 6 bases from J, the gap between germline ends came to 12 bases. The CDR3 runs to 14 residues. CDR1 and CDR2 from the germline V gene are SGHVS and FQNEAQ. The CDR3 DNA follows: TGTGCCAGCAGAGGTGCGGGTGGTAATTCACCCCTCCACTTT. It encodes CASRGAGGNSPLHF.

This clonotype was observed many times. The chain is built from TRBV2 and TRBJ2-1; the match to TRBD2 covers 9 bases. Germline CDR1 is SNHLY and CDR2 is FYNNEI. V was clipped by 6 bases and J by 7 bases; unmatched bases: 10. The CDR3 extends over 15 amino acids. CDR3 protein: CASSPSSGAGNEQFF. DNA for the CDR3: TGTGCCAGCAGCCCCTCTAGCGGGGCGGGAAATGAGCAGTTCTTC.

The J gene is TRBJ2-5, the V gene TRBV12-3 or TRBV12-4; TRBD2 aligns across 9 bases. The CDR3 totals 15 residues. Losses at the gene ends were 4 bases for V and 5 bases for J; bases not matched to a gene: 8. The CDR3 loop is CASSWGGGARETQYF. CDR3 in DNA: TGTGCCAGCAGTTGGGGCGGGGGGGCTCGTGAGACCCAGTACTTC.

The chain combines TRBV6-2 or TRBV6-3 with TRBJ1-2, with D possibly matching TRBD1 (5 bases). Trimming removed 8 bases at V and 2 bases at J, with 12 bases between. The CDR3 has 13 residues. Germline CDR1 reads MNHEY; CDR2 reads SVGEGT. The CDR3 nucleotides read TGTGCCAGCGCAACCGGGACCAACTATGGCTACACCTTC. Translated, it gives CASATGTNYGYTF.

This clonotype has just a few counts. This chain joins TRBV7-8 and TRBJ2-7; the D gene could be TRBD1 or TRBD2 (5 bases each). Germline-derived CDR1 and CDR2 are SGHVS and FQNEAQ. The CDR3 is 13 residues long. V gave up 5 bases and J gave up 5 bases, with 13 bases separating them. In DNA, the CDR3 is TGTGCCAGCAGCCTGCCCTGGGACCACGAGCAGTACTTC. Residues: CASSLPWDHEQYF. The variable domain in full, with the rest retrieved from reference TRBV7-8 and TRBJ2-7, is GAGVSQSPRYKVAKRGQDVALRCDPISGHVSLFWYQQALGQGPEFLTYFQNEAQLDKSGLPSDRFFAERPEGSVSTLKIQRTQQEDSAVYLCASSLPWDHEQYFGPGTRLTVT.